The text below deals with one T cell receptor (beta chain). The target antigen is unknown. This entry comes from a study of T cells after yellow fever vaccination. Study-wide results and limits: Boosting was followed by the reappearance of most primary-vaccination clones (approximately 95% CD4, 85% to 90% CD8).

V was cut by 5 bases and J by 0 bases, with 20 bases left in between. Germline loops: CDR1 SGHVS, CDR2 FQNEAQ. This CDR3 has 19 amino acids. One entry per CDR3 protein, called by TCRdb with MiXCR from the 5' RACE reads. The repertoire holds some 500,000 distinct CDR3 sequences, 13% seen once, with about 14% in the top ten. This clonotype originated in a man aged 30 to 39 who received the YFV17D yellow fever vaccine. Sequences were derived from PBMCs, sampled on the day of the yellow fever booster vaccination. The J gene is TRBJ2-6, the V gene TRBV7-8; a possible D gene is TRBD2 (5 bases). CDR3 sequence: CASSDNLGSAPSGANVLTF. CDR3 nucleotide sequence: TGTGCCAGCAGCGACAATCTAGGGAGCGCGCCCTCTGGGGCCAACGTCCTGACTTTC.